This TCR beta chain is from a study of blood T cell repertoires in COVID-19. Germline V CDR1 and CDR2: SNHLY, FYNNEI. J gave up 2 bases and V 6 bases, and 0 bases lay outside the gene matches. The CDR3 has 12 residues. Generated by immunoSEQ multiplex PCR, the TCRdb table keeps only in-frame clones and is missing some. The sample carries around 160,000 clones, roughly 76% recorded once. The sequenced sample consisted of peripheral blood. The J gene is TRBJ1-2, the V gene TRBV2, with 7 positions matching TRBD1. This TCR derives from a human donor with acute or convalescent COVID-19. The donor label of this sample is uncertain. The CDR3 reads CASRDRNYGYTF. CDR3 nucleotides: TGTGCCAGCAGGGACAGGAACTATGGCTACACCTTC.